This T cell receptor (beta chain) stems from a study of cytomegalovirus exposure and HLA in healthy donors. While unrecorded immune exposures were likely, the donors were nominally healthy when sampled. Study conclusions and caveats: Sequencing probably produced one cluster of sequence variants that were highly shared. One variant, a missense change in DCLRE1C, was linked in a later analysis to TCR beta V- and J-gene trimming.

The CDR3 contains 15 residues. With 5 bases clipped from V and 12 bases from J, the junction kept 14 bases outside the gene matches. CDR1 is SGHNT and CDR2 is YYREEE in the germline V gene (reference sequence). On this clone: Its antigen is as yet unknown.

PCR involved 60 Vbeta and 13 Jbeta primers. This table comes from immunoSEQ multiplex PCR, and its TCRdb copy is limited to in-frame clones, with some not included. The repertoire consists of 210,000 or so clones, with about 85% occurring once and the leading ten covering around 1.2%. This TCR was recovered from a human donor in good health. Material: PBMCs. This rearrangement joins TRBV5-4 to TRBJ2-1; 10 bases match TRBD2. CDR3 in DNA: TGTGCCAGCAGGGGAGGGGGCGAAGCGGGAGGGCGGCAGTTCTTC. Residues: CASRGGGEAGGRQFF.